This record looks at one TCR beta chain sequence and its context. Antigen unknown. The data are from a study of T cells after yellow fever vaccination. Study results and caveats: Any FACS-sorted repertoire could hold abundant clonotypes that contaminate it from the bulk population. Weaker, the secondary response peaked sooner, at day 5 versus 15. The CD4 compartment and the CD8 compartment contained a small share of clonotypes in common.

Conversion of TCR transcripts into cDNA relied on 5'RACE template switching, which added a universal primer site and UMIs. One entry per CDR3 protein results from TCRdb running MiXCR on the 5' RACE reads. Of a few hundred thousand distinct CDR3 sequences detected, around 8.1% appear once; the ten largest clones hold 17%. The clonotype was recovered from a man between 18 and 35 years old who received the YFV17D yellow fever vaccine. Here the sequenced sample was PBMCs, taken roughly seven weeks after the first yellow fever vaccination.

CDR3 loop: CASSGTSGDTQYF. In DNA, the CDR3 is TGTGCCAGCTCAGGGACTAGCGGGGACACGCAGTATTTT. V usage is TRBV2 and J usage is TRBJ2-3; 13 bases match TRBD2. The CDR3 runs to 13 residues. The V segment lost 8 bases and the J segment 9 bases; nucleotides outside the gene matches: 5. CDR1 SNHLY and CDR2 FYNNEI come from the germline V gene.